A single sample gave rise to the 18 T cell receptor beta chains below, sequenced in a study of PD-L1 blockade in urothelial cancer (dated by TCRdb to 2017 to 2019). Library preparation was by the immunoSEQ multiplex PCR assay. Here the immuneACCESS table is served through TCRdb, limited to in-frame sequences with V and J called. Missing clones are a known gap in these copies; in checked studies unresolved V genes cover under half, and the rest lacks a known reason. In all, the sample holds some 27,000 clones, and roughly 80% of those were seen once. The ten largest clones represent 2% to 2.5% of the sample. Sequenced here: PBMCs, sampled around atezolizumab (anti-PD-L1) treatment. The receptors were gathered from a man aged 50 or older with urothelial cancer.

V is TRBV4-1 and J is TRBJ1-2, with TRBD1 identical over 7 bases. V dropped 1 base and J dropped 6; count of bases not matched to a gene: 8. The CDR3 spans 15 residues. Germline loops: CDR1 MGHRA, CDR2 YSYEKL. DNA of the CDR3: TGCGCCAGCAGCCAAGGCAGGGGGTATATTGATGGCTACACCTTC. This gives the protein CASSQGRGYIDGYTF.

Here the CDR3 reads CASSVRGWQETQYF. DNA of the CDR3: TGTGCCAGCAGCGTCAGGGGTTGGCAAGAGACCCAGTACTTC. V and J are TRBV9 and TRBJ2-5; D may be TRBD1 (6 bases). Germline assignment: CDR1 SGDLS and CDR2 YYNGEE. Trimming removed 2 bases from V and 2 bases from J, with 10 bases in between. The CDR3 sequence is 14 residues long.

The chain recombines TRBV7-1 with TRBJ1-1; D possibly corresponds to TRBD1 (6 bases). TRBV7-1 is noted as an ORF with a role that remains uncertain. V lost 4 bases, J lost 4 bases, and 13 bases lay in between. The CDR3 covers 14 residues. CDR3 region: CASSLAQGSTEAFF. CDR3 nucleotide sequence: TGTGCCAGCAGCTTAGCCCAGGGGTCCACTGAAGCTTTCTTT.

J is TRBJ2-1 and V is TRBV5-1; 7 bases map to TRBD1. Germline V CDR1 and CDR2: SGHRS, YFSETQ. The CDR3 consists of 16 residues. V lost 0 bases to trimming and J lost 0 bases; unmatched junction nucleotides: 3. The chain's CDR3 is CASSLAGTVSYNEQFF. DNA of the CDR3: TGCGCCAGCAGCTTGGCCGGGACAGTCTCCTACAATGAGCAGTTCTTC.

The rearrangement uses TRBV30 and TRBJ2-1, with 10 bases fitting TRBD2. There are 14 residues in the CDR3. Trimming at V came to 3 bases and at J to 7 bases, leaving 6 bases not matched to a gene. The germline CDR1 and CDR2 sequences are GTSNPN and SVGIG (reference sequence). The CDR3 DNA is TGTGCCTGGAGAAGGGCTAGCGGGAGAAATGAGCAGTTCTTC. Its translation is CAWRRASGRNEQFF.

The chain is built from TRBV11-2 and TRBJ1-2; TRBD1 matches at 7 bases. Per the germline V gene, CDR1 is SGHAT and CDR2 is FQNNGV. This CDR3 region has 14 residues. The junction had 4 bases not matched to a gene; V was cut back by 5 bases and J by 1 base. CDR3 bases: TGTGCCAGCAGCCGTGGGACAGATAACTATGGCTACACCTTC. Its translation is CASSRGTDNYGYTF.

V is TRBV25-1 and J is TRBJ2-3, with D perhaps matching TRBD2 (6 bases). This CDR3 is 15 amino acids long. The V end lost 4 bases, the J end lost 0 bases, and 11 bases lay between the germline ends. Germline V lookup: CDR1 MGHDK, CDR2 SYGVNS. The CDR3 nucleotides are TGTGCCAGCAGTGCCGGGAGATTTAGCACAGATACGCAGTATTTT. Protein: CASSAGRFSTDTQYF.

The chain combines TRBV9 with TRBJ2-3, with 8 bases that match TRBD2. Germline CDR1 and CDR2: SGDLS and YYNGEE. The CDR3 has 16 residues. V gave up 4 bases and J gave up 3 bases; unmatched junction bases: 10. This CDR3 is CASSPRGGRSTDTQYF. The CDR3 DNA is TGTGCCAGCAGCCCCCGCGGCGGGAGGAGTACAGATACGCAGTATTTT. Combining the CDR3 with reference TRBV9 and TRBJ2-3 gives the whole variable domain DSGVTQTPKHLITATGQRVTLRCSPRSGDLSVYWYQQSLDQGLQFLIQYYNGEERAKGNILERFSAQQFPDLHSELNLSSLELGDSALYFCASSPRGGRSTDTQYFGPGTRLTVL.

A note on this clone: One junction end disagrees with the germline gene, perhaps due to a read error. The chain is built from TRBV11-2 and TRBJ1-2; TRBD1 matches 7 bases. The CDR3 runs 15 residues. Per the germline V gene, CDR1 is SGHAT and CDR2 is FQNNGV. The CDR3 coding sequence is TGTGCCAGCAGCTTATCCATGACAGGGTCAGCCTTGGAACATTTC. Translated, it gives CASSLSMTGSALEHF.

This chain uses TRBV5-1 with TRBJ1-3, with 7 positions matching TRBD1. The CDR3 covers 14 residues. V lost 2 bases and J lost 7; bases outside the gene matches: 6. In germline, CDR1 is SGHRS, CDR2 YFSETQ. The CDR3 DNA reads as TGCGCCAGCAGCTTAGACAGGGCACTGAACACCATATATTTT. Its protein is CASSLDRALNTIYF.

The chain carries TRBV2 and TRBJ1-1, with 7 nucleotides matching TRBD1. V shed 2 bases, J shed 0 bases, and the junction held 6 bases outside the gene matches. The germline gives CDR1 SNHLY, CDR2 FYNNEI. This CDR3 spans 16 amino acids. This CDR3 is CASSEQGTDMNTEAFF. The CDR3 DNA sequence: TGTGCCAGCAGTGAACAAGGGACAGACATGAACACTGAAGCTTTCTTT.

The V gene is TRBV19, the J gene TRBJ1-2, with 9 bases aligning to TRBD1. Germline V gene sequence: CDR1 LNHDA, CDR2 SQIVND (reference sequence). The CDR3 consists of 15 residues. J was trimmed by 0 bases and V by 10 bases; bases with no gene match: 9. CDR3 coding DNA: TGTGCCACCATAGGACAGGGGATAGCTAACTATGGCTACACCTTC. Its translation is CATIGQGIANYGYTF. Together with reference TRBV19 and TRBJ1-2, the CDR3 gives the full variable domain: DGGITQSPKYLFRKEGQNVTLSCEQNLNHDAMYWYRQDPGQGLRLIYYSQIVNDFQKGDIAEGYSVSREKKESFPLTVTSAQKNPTAFYLCATIGQGIANYGYTFGSGTRLTVV.

The chain links TRBV2 to TRBJ2-7, with 8 bases fitting TRBD2. From germline, CDR1 is SNHLY and CDR2 FYNNEI. This CDR3 is built from 15 residues. J was trimmed by 7 bases and V by 8 bases; bases with no gene match: 16. The CDR3: CASQDPGTRVYEQYF. CDR3 nucleotides: TGTGCCAGCCAAGACCCGGGGACTAGAGTTTATGAGCAGTACTTC.

The rearrangement links TRBV28 to TRBJ1-1, with D unclear. Trimming took off 6 bases at V and 8 bases at J, with 13 bases between the two ends. The CDR3 is made up of 12 amino acids. Germline V gene lookup returns CDR1 MDHEN and CDR2 SYDVKM. The DNA of the CDR3 is TGTGCCAGCAGCTACAGCCTCTTCGAAGCTTTCTTT. It is translated as CASSYSLFEAFF.

J is TRBJ2-7 and V is TRBV5-5; 11 bases fit TRBD1. The germline CDR1 and CDR2 sequences are SGHKS and YYEKEE (reference sequence). V lost 4 bases to trimming and J lost 5 bases; unmatched junction nucleotides: 8. The CDR3 has 15 residues. CDR3 loop: CASSPGDRGIDEQYF. Written as DNA, the CDR3 is TGTGCCAGCAGCCCCGGGGACAGGGGGATCGACGAGCAGTACTTC.

V gene TRBV4-2 combines with J gene TRBJ2-1; TRBD2 aligns across 9 bases. Looked up from germline, CDR1 is LGHNA and CDR2 is YNFKEQ. This CDR3 is built from 19 residues. V lost 0 bases and J lost 4; bases outside the gene matches: 13. The CDR3 DNA reads TGTGCCAGCAGCCAAGATCAGGGTTCCGGGCGGGGGGGTTACAATGAGCAGTTCTTC. This encodes CASSQDQGSGRGGYNEQFF.

The V and J genes are TRBV11-3 and TRBJ2-1, with 9 bases lining up with TRBD2. The CDR3 contains 16 residues. The germline CDR1 and CDR2 sequences are SGHNT and YENEEA. V gave up 0 bases and J gave up 5 bases; unmatched junction bases: 5. This CDR3 reads CASSLEGSSGNNEQFF. The DNA of the CDR3 is TGTGCCAGCAGCTTAGAGGGGTCTAGCGGGAACAATGAGCAGTTCTTC.

This sequence joins TRBV27 and TRBJ1-5; TRBD1 might be the D (6 bases). There are 15 residues in the CDR3. In germline, CDR1 is MNHEY, CDR2 SMNVEV (reference sequence). Deletions cut 0 bases from V and 0 bases from J, with 6 bases between. Written as DNA, the CDR3 is TGTGCCAGCAGTTTATCAGGGGGTAGCAATCAGCCCCAGCATTTT. Residues: CASSLSGGSNQPQHF.